A selection of T cell receptor beta chains follows, all from one sample in a study of blood T cells in healthy people across ages. TCRdb used MiXCR to reprocess the 5' RACE reads, holding one entry per CDR3 protein. The data hold about 1.7 million distinct CDR3 sequences, with 28% observed a single time. Sequencing was performed on blood. The receptors were gathered from a woman between 25 and 40 years old in good health. Each CDR3 is given with its conserved first and last residue. The order of the fields is V gene, J gene, clone size, D gene, CDR3 DNA, CDR3 protein. D genes are given only for firm matches. Not all rows give a size; the values are once, few, many and, for expanded clones, a class.

TRBV27	TRBJ2-1	-	-	TGTGCCAGCAGACCCGTAGGGGTGGTTGGGGGGCAGTTCTTC	CASRPVGVVGGQFF
TRBV11-2	TRBJ2-7	-	TRBD2	TGTGCCAGCAGCCCGCGGGAGGGCCGTTACGAGCAGTACTTC	CASSPREGRYEQYF
TRBV4-1	TRBJ2-2	-	TRBD2	TGCGCCAGCAGCCAAGACGGGGGGATCACCGGGGAGCTGTTTTTT	CASSQDGGITGELFF
TRBV6-1	TRBJ2-1	-	-	TGTGCCAGCAGTGAAATCGGCTCAGCGGACACCTACAATGAGCAGTTCTTC	CASSEIGSADTYNEQFF
TRBV7-9	TRBJ2-7	few	-	TGTGCCAGCAGCTCTAACGGACAAAAAGACGAGCAGTACTTC	CASSSNGQKDEQYF
TRBV3-1	TRBJ2-7	few	TRBD1	TGTGCCAGCAGCCAGGGACAGGGGGTTGCCTACGAGCAGTACTTC	CASSQGQGVAYEQYF
TRBV7-2	TRBJ2-5	-	-	TGTGCCAGCACCGAATACCTCCACCACGGGCAGTACTTC	CASTEYLHHGQYF
TRBV7-2	TRBJ1-2	many	-	TGTGCCAGCAGTCGAACAGATCAGACTGGGTATGGCTACACCTTC	CASSRTDQTGYGYTF
TRBV30	TRBJ1-2	-	-	TGTGCCTGGAGCATTAACATTAACTATGGCTACACCTTC	CAWSININYGYTF
TRBV4-1	TRBJ2-4	many	-	TGCGCCAGCAGCCAAGATCCGGGGCTAGCCAAAAACATTCAGTACTTC	CASSQDPGLAKNIQYF
TRBV12-3/TRBV12-4	TRBJ2-1	-	-	TGTGCCAGCAGCCCCCAGGACGGGGGTCACAATGAGCAGTTCTTC	CASSPQDGGHNEQFF
TRBV5-6	TRBJ1-1	-	-	TGTGCCAGCAGCTTGGATGCGGGGCTTAACGCTGAAGCTTTCTTT	CASSLDAGLNAEAFF
TRBV7-2	TRBJ2-1	few	TRBD2	TGTGCCAGCAGCAATAGCGGGGGGTCCTACAATGAGCAGTTCTTC	CASSNSGGSYNEQFF
TRBV7-9	TRBJ1-4	many	-	TGTGCCAGCAGCTTCGGAGACATCGCCGAAAAACTGTTTTTT	CASSFGDIAEKLFF
TRBV3-1	TRBJ1-4	few	TRBD1	TGTGCCAGCAGCCAGCGGAACAGGGGGGTAATTGAAAAACTGTTTTTT	CASSQRNRGVIEKLFF
TRBV20-1	TRBJ2-7	few	-	TGCAGTGCTAGCTCACAGGAGTCTGCGTACGAGCAGTACTTC	CSASSQESAYEQYF
TRBV29-1	TRBJ2-7	-	-	TGCAGCGTTAGGTACAGTTCCTACGAGCAGTACTTC	CSVRYSSYEQYF
TRBV5-1	TRBJ2-3	few	TRBD2	TGCGCCAGCAGCTTGACGGGCAGCGGGGGGTCAGATACGCAGTATTTT	CASSLTGSGGSDTQYF
TRBV9	TRBJ2-5	many	-	TGTGCCAGCAGCCCTTTTGGGGGGCATGAGACCCAGTACTTC	CASSPFGGHETQYF
TRBV25-1	TRBJ2-1	many	-	TGTGCCAGCAGTCTGGGGGCCCCGAGCTCCTACAATGAGCAGTTCTTC	CASSLGAPSSYNEQFF
TRBV15	TRBJ1-3	once	-	TGTGCCACCAGCAGAGGTTGGACGCGAGGAAACACCAGATATTTT	CATSRGWTRGNTRYF
TRBV20-1	TRBJ2-3	-	TRBD2	TGCAGTACCGGGGAGGGGAGGATAGATACGCAGTATTTT	CSTGEGRIDTQYF
TRBV7-9	TRBJ2-7	few	-	TGTGCCAGCAGCTATTCGTCAGGGGGGTTAGGTGAGCAGTACTTC	CASSYSSGGLGEQYF
TRBV7-3	TRBJ2-5	few	TRBD2	TGTGCCAGCAGCTTAGGGGGACTAGCCAAACAAGAGACCCAGTACTTC	CASSLGGLAKQETQYF
TRBV14	TRBJ2-2	-	-	TGTGCCAGCAGCCAAGATGCGGCAGTTTCTACCGGGGAGCTGTTTTTT	CASSQDAAVSTGELFF
TRBV29-1	TRBJ2-5	many	-	TGCAGCGTTCTGAACTGGGAAGAGACCCAGTACTTC	CSVLNWEETQYF
TRBV5-5	TRBJ2-1	-	-	TGTGCCAGCAGCCTACTTCTGAAGGAGTACAATGAGAAGTTCTTC	CASSLLLKEYNEKFF
TRBV27	TRBJ1-2	few	-	TGTGCCAGCAGTCCTTTAGGGGGGAGCGGAGGCTACACCTTC	CASSPLGGSGGYTF
TRBV11-2	TRBJ2-7	-	-	TGTGCCAGCAGCTTAGTTCAAGGAGCCCTCCCTCCGCCCGGGACTTTAGGCTGGGGAGAGCAGTACTTC	CASSLVQGALPPPGTLGWGEQYF
TRBV6-1	TRBJ1-2	once	-	TGTGCCAGCAGTGTTAGGTTAGGATTATATGGCTACACCTTC	CASSVRLGLYGYTF
TRBV20-1	TRBJ2-1	-	-	TGCAGTGCTAGAGATCCAGGGCGGAGAGAGTTCTTC	CSARDPGRREFF
TRBV7-6	TRBJ2-3	-	TRBD2	TGTGCCAGCAGCTCCCTAGATGCGGGGGGCTACACAGATACGCAGTATTTT	CASSSLDAGGYTDTQYF
TRBV12-3/TRBV12-4	TRBJ2-3	-	-	TGTGCCAGCAGTTTCCAGGTTGAGGGGGGAGGTTCGCAGTATTTT	CASSFQVEGGGSQYF
TRBV29-1	TRBJ2-7	many	-	TGCAGCGTTGAAGGTGGACAACCCAACTCCTACGAGCAGTACTTC	CSVEGGQPNSYEQYF
TRBV30	TRBJ2-5	-	TRBD1	TGTGCCTGGGACCGGACAGGGGATCAAGAGACCCAGTACTTC	CAWDRTGDQETQYF
TRBV20-1	TRBJ1-5	few	-	TGCAGTGCTAGTCCCCGGGGCAATCAGCCCCAGCATTTT	CSASPRGNQPQHF
TRBV20-1	TRBJ2-7	many	-	TGCAGTGCTAGTCACCACGAGCAGTACTTC	CSASHHEQYF
TRBV19	TRBJ2-2	-	-	TGTGCCAGTAGTAGGGACGCGGGCACAACCAACACCGGGGAGCTGTTTTTT	CASSRDAGTTNTGELFF
TRBV15	TRBJ2-2	few	-	TGTGCCACCAGCAGAGGCAGGACGAACACCGGGGAGCTGTTTTTT	CATSRGRTNTGELFF
TRBV29-1	TRBJ2-5	-	-	TGCAGCGTTGGTCCCAATCATCAGGGGGAGACCCAGTACTTC	CSVGPNHQGETQYF
TRBV15	TRBJ1-2	-	-	TGTGCCACCAGCAGAATAGAATTGGGGAGCTATGGCTACACCTTC	CATSRIELGSYGYTF
TRBV7-9	TRBJ2-1	-	-	TGTGCCGGCAGCTTAGGCGGACCAAGGTACAATGAGCAGTTCTTC	CAGSLGGPRYNEQFF